The clone carrying this T cell receptor (beta chain) showed up just a few times. The target antigen is unknown. The entry originates in a study of T cell responses to AZD1222 COVID-19 vaccine. Whole-study results and caveats: Repertoire sampling happened only post peak T cell response. Spike-specific TCR depth and breadth grew after two AZD1222 doses.

Using immunoSEQ multiplex PCR, the repertoire was profiled, and TCRdb retains in-frame clones only, with some absent. The table records about 160,000 clones, more than 75% of them present only once. Germline V lookup: CDR1 SGHRS, CDR2 YFSETQ. CDR3 size: 12 residues. With 5 bases removed from V and 0 bases from J, the gap between germline ends came to 3 bases. The rearrangement links TRBV5-1 to TRBJ2-1; D call uncertain. This clonotype originated in an adult who received the AZD1222 COVID-19 vaccine. The sequencing used peripheral blood, collected 28 days after the second AZD1222 dose. CDR3 DNA sequence: TGCGCCAGCAGGAGCTCCTACAATGAGCAGTTCTTC. Translated: CASRSSYNEQFF.